These T cell receptor beta chains were read from a single sample in a study of CD8 T cells in Susac syndrome. TCRdb re-analysed the immunoSEQ multiplex PCR reads in MiXCR, keeping a single row per CDR3 protein. The data hold roughly 150,000 distinct CDR3 sequences, with around 96% observed a single time. Material for sequencing was CD8+ T cells from PBMCs. Receptor source: a human donor with multiple sclerosis. Both conserved end residues are part of each CDR3. Fields, in order: J gene, D gene, V gene, CDR3 DNA, CDR3 protein. A D gene is named only where the DNA matches it firmly.

TRBJ2-5 TRBD1 TRBV4-1 TGCGCCAGCAGCCAACGGCAGGGGGCAGCTGGGGAGACCCAGTACTTC CASSQRQGAAGETQYF
TRBJ2-1 NA TRBV19 TGTGCGTCAGGACGACAGCTGAGCTCCTACAATGAGCAGTTCTTC CASGRQLSSYNEQFF
TRBJ2-1 TRBD1 TRBV24-1 TGTGCCACCAGTGACCGGAAAGACAGGGTACGGAGCCCCTACAATGAGCAGTTCTTC CATSDRKDRVRSPYNEQFF
TRBJ2-3 NA TRBV30 TGTGCCTGGATGCTCAGCACAGATACGCAGTATTTT CAWMLSTDTQYF
TRBJ2-2 TRBD1 TRBV2 TGTGCCAGCAACAGGGGAGGGGAGCTGTTTTTT CASNRGGELFF
TRBJ1-2 NA TRBV9 TGTGCCAGCAGTCCCTACGGCAGGGAGGTTGGCTACACCTTC CASSPYGREVGYTF
TRBJ1-2 NA TRBV9 TGTGCCAGCAGCGCGTTTCATGGCTACACCTTC CASSAFHGYTF
TRBJ2-2 TRBD2 TRBV20-1 TGCAGTGCTAGAGCGCGGGGGGGTTACACCGGGGAGCTGTTTTTT CSARARGGYTGELFF
TRBJ2-6 NA TRBV7-9 TGTGCCAGCAGCTCTATCCCGGGAGCGCAGGGCTCTGGGGCCAACGTCCTGACTTTC CASSSIPGAQGSGANVLTF
TRBJ1-1 NA TRBV27 TGTGCCAGCAGTTTATTCGGGGGAACTGAAGCTTTCTTT CASSLFGGTEAFF